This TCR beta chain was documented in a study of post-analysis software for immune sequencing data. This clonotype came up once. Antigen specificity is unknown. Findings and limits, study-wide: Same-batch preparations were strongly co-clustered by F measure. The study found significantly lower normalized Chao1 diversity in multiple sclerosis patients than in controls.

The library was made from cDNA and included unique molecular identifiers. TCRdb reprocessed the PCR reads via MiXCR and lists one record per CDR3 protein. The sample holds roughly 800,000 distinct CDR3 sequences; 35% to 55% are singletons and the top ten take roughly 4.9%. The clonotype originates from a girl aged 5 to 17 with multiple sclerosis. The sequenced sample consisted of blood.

CDR3 region: CASRVAGGIFNEQFF. DNA for the CDR3: TGTGCCAGCAGGGTAGCGGGAGGCATCTTCAATGAGCAGTTCTTC. The chain links TRBV6-1 to TRBJ2-1; 10 bases match TRBD2. The length of the CDR3 is 15 residues. Germline CDR1 and CDR2: MNHNS and SASEGT. With 6 bases clipped from V and 6 bases from J, the junction kept 8 bases outside the gene matches.